The 5 T cell receptor beta chains reported below all come from one sample, sequenced in a study of OX40 agonist ivuxolimab in advanced cancers. Assay used: immunoSEQ multiplex PCR; TCRdb lists only in-frame clones, some missing. The sample records 90,000 or so clones, 92% being singletons. The sample in question was CD4+ or CD8+ T cells sorted from blood, obtained in a trial of the OX40 agonist ivuxolimab. The receptors come from an adult with an advanced solid tumor such as melanoma, head and neck, liver or kidney cancer.

This chain links TRBV29-1 with TRBJ2-1; 11 bases agree with TRBD1. J lost 7 bases, V lost 2 bases, and 4 bases had no gene match. Germline loops: CDR1 SQVTM, CDR2 ANQGSEA. The CDR3 has 14 residues. As DNA, the CDR3 is TGCAGCGTTGAAAGGGACAGGGGGGGAAATGAGCAGTTCTTC. This sequence encodes CSVERDRGGNEQFF.

The rearrangement joins TRBV18 to TRBJ2-7, with TRBD1 matching over 7 bases. CDR1 and CDR2 from the germline V gene are KGHSH and LQKENI. Trimming took 2 bases from V and 2 from J; bases not matched to a gene: 3. CDR3 length equals 14 residues. CDR3 sequence reads: CASSPRDRAYEQYF. As DNA, the CDR3 is TGTGCCAGCTCACCAAGGGACAGAGCCTACGAGCAGTACTTC.

The genes are TRBV2 and TRBJ1-1; D is undetermined. V lost 3 bases to trimming and J lost 8 bases, with 7 bases between them. Germline V gene data show CDR1 as SNHLY and CDR2 as FYNNEI. This CDR3 is 11 amino acids long. The CDR3 loop reads CASSEGREAFF. DNA for the CDR3: TGTGCCAGCAGTGAGGGCAGGGAAGCTTTCTTT.

In this sample, this clone turned up once. The chain joins TRBV13 to TRBJ2-1; D is possibly TRBD1 (6 bases). V was pared by 5 bases and J by 8 bases, with 10 bases between. CDR3 size: 12 residues. The germline V gene has CDR1 PRHDT and CDR2 FYEKMQ (reference sequence). The CDR3 sequence: CASSQTGYEQFF. Here the CDR3 DNA reads TGTGCCAGCAGCCAAACAGGGTATGAGCAGTTCTTC. Together with reference TRBV13 and TRBJ2-1, the CDR3 gives the full variable domain: AAGVIQSPRHLIKEKRETATLKCYPIPRHDTVYWYQQGPGQDPQFLISFYEKMQSDKGSIPDRFSAQQFSDYHSELNMSSLELGDSALYFCASSQTGYEQFFGPGTRLTVL.

CDR3 sequence reads: CASSLTRGGDLNEQFF. The DNA for the CDR3 is TGTGCCAGCAGTTTAACGAGGGGGGGCGATTTGAATGAGCAGTTCTTC. The J gene is TRBJ2-1, the V gene TRBV27; maybe TRBD2 (7 bases). CDR3 length equals 16 residues. Deletions cut 2 bases from V and 7 bases from J, with 18 bases between. The germline gives CDR1 MNHEY, CDR2 SMNVEV (reference sequence).